A selection of T cell receptor beta chains follows, all from one sample in a study of cytomegalovirus exposure and HLA in healthy donors. The assay was immunoSEQ multiplex PCR, and TCRdb's table has in-frame clones only and misses some. The sample shows around 190,000 clones, around 83% of them seen only once. Sequenced sample: PBMCs. The origin of the receptors is a woman in her 40s in good health and CMV-seronegative. Both conserved end residues are part of each CDR3. D genes are given only for firm matches. Not all rows give a size; the values are once, few, many and, for expanded clones, a class.

clone size,D gene,V gene,J gene,CDR3 DNA,CDR3 protein
few,TRBD2,TRBV10-3,TRBJ2-3,TGTGCCATCACCAAGGGACTAACTAGCACAGATACGCAGTATTTT,CAITKGLTSTDTQYF
.,TRBD2,TRBV5-4,TRBJ2-1,TGTGCCAGCAGCTTGTTCTACGGGGGGGCCTCCTACAATGAGCAGTTCTTC,CASSLFYGGASYNEQFF
.,TRBD1,TRBV7-9,TRBJ1-1,TGTGCCAGCAGCATATCCGGGACAGGGGTAGCTTTCTTT,CASSISGTGVAFF
.,TRBD1,TRBV6-1,TRBJ2-5,TGTGCCAGCAGTGAATTCCGGACAGGAAAAGAGACCCAGTACTTC,CASSEFRTGKETQYF
.,TRBD1,TRBV5-1,TRBJ1-2,TGCGCCAGCAGCTCGGAGACAGGGGGCAATGGCTACACCTTC,CASSSETGGNGYTF
.,.,TRBV11-3,TRBJ1-1,TGTGCCAGCAGCTTAGGGGTGACGGCAGGGAACACTGAAGCTTTCTTT,CASSLGVTAGNTEAFF
.,.,TRBV27,TRBJ2-2,TGTGCCAGCAGTTCCCCACTTAGCACAGGGAACACCGGGGAGCTGTTTTTT,CASSSPLSTGNTGELFF
.,.,TRBV9,TRBJ2-1,TGTGCCAGCAGCGGCTCGGGGTTAGACAATGGGCAGTTCTTC,CASSGSGLDNGQFF
.,TRBD1,TRBV19,TRBJ1-2,TGTGCCAGTAGTATATCGAGACAGGGTCGGATTAGGAATGGCTACACCTTC,CASSISRQGRIRNGYTF
.,TRBD1,TRBV7-8,TRBJ1-1,TGTGCCAGCAGCTTAACAGGGGTCACTGAAACTTTCTTT,CASSLTGVTETFF
.,.,TRBV7-2,TRBJ1-2,TGTGCCAGCAGCTTAGAGGGGGGGGCTGGGGGCTACACCTTC,CASSLEGGAGGYTF
.,TRBD1,TRBV6-5,TRBJ1-2,TGTGCCAGCAGTTACTTGGACAGGGTCGGGTTTTACACCTTC,CASSYLDRVGFYTF
.,TRBD2,TRBV4-3,TRBJ2-1,TGCGCCAGCAGCCAAGAGTTAGCGGGAGGAGTCTACAATGAGCAGTTCTTC,CASSQELAGGVYNEQFF
.,.,TRBV2,TRBJ1-1,TGTGCCAGCTTTCAGGGAATGAACACTGAAGCTTTCTTT,CASFQGMNTEAFF
.,TRBD1,TRBV6-1,TRBJ1-2,TGTGCCAGCAGTGACCAGGGACAGGTACATGGCTACACCTTC,CASSDQGQVHGYTF
.,.,TRBV29-1,TRBJ2-2,TGCAGCGTTGAAGATAAGTTAGAGGGACATATCCCCGGGGAGCTGTTTTTT,CSVEDKLEGHIPGELFF
.,TRBD1,TRBV25-1,TRBJ2-3,TGTGCCAGCAGAATTACTACAGGGGGCATCGGGACAGATACGCAGTATTTT,CASRITTGGIGTDTQYF
.,.,TRBV19,TRBJ1-4,TGTGCCAGTCAGAATGAAAAACTGTTTTTT,CASQNEKLFF
.,TRBD1,TRBV4-2,TRBJ1-3,TGTGCCAGCAGCCAAGACCCCCTGGACAGGGATAAAAACACCATATATTTT,CASSQDPLDRDKNTIYF
.,.,TRBV7-2,TRBJ1-1,TGTGCCAGCAGCTTAAACTGGGAGCAGATGAACACTGAAGCTTTCTTT,CASSLNWEQMNTEAFF
.,.,TRBV6-1,TRBJ2-7,TGTGCCAGCAGTGTTGGAGGGACGAACTACGAGCAGTACTTC,CASSVGGTNYEQYF
.,TRBD2,TRBV11-3,TRBJ2-5,TGTGCCAGTAGAGGACTAGCGGGAGTAAGTGGCTCGGAGACCCAGTACTTC,CASRGLAGVSGSETQYF
.,.,TRBV6-4,TRBJ1-5,TGTGCCAGCAACCCAACCCGACAGAATCAGCCCCAGCATTTT,CASNPTRQNQPQHF
few,.,TRBV2,TRBJ2-7,TGTGCCAGCAGTGGGATGGGGCACTACGAGCAGTACTTC,CASSGMGHYEQYF
once,.,TRBV21-1,TRBJ1-1,TGTGCCAGCAGCAAGGCTGTAATGAACACTGAAGCTTTCTTT,CASSKAVMNTEAFF
.,TRBD1,TRBV7-3,TRBJ2-6,TGTGCCAGCAGGCCAACCGGGACAGGGGCTGGGGCCAACGTCCTGACTTTC,CASRPTGTGAGANVLTF
.,.,TRBV5-1,TRBJ1-1,TGCGCCAGCAGCTTACGCCAGGGTTCCCCGAACACTGAAGCTTTCTTT,CASSLRQGSPNTEAFF
.,TRBD1,TRBV19,TRBJ1-2,TGTGCCAGTAGTAGACAGGGCGTTGACTATGGCTACACCTTC,CASSRQGVDYGYTF
.,.,TRBV5-5,TRBJ2-7,TGTGCCAGCAGCTTGGGAGCGCCCCGGTCAGGGGAGCAGTACTTC,CASSLGAPRSGEQYF
.,.,TRBV7-3,TRBJ1-2,TGTGCCAGCAGCTTAAGGCAAAACTATGGCTACACCTTC,CASSLRQNYGYTF
few,.,TRBV7-9,TRBJ2-1,TGTGCCAGCAGCTTAGGGTCGACTAGCTACAATGAGCAGTTCTTC,CASSLGSTSYNEQFF
.,TRBD2,TRBV4-1,TRBJ2-1,TGCGCCAGCAGCCAGGTTAGCGGGAGCTCCTACAATGAGCAGTTCTTC,CASSQVSGSSYNEQFF
.,TRBD2,TRBV2,TRBJ2-3,TGTGCCAGCAGTGACCCGGGAGGGAGCACAGATACGCAGTATTTT,CASSDPGGSTDTQYF